The 8 T cell receptor beta chains listed next were all sequenced from one sample in a study of cytomegalovirus exposure and HLA in healthy donors. The PCR ran on 60 Vbeta and 13 Jbeta primers. Libraries were prepared by immunoSEQ multiplex PCR; TCRdb keeps only in-frame clonotypes and omits some of them. The table records about 100,000 clones, 81% of them present only once. Sequencing was done on a sample of PBMCs. All receptors derive from a man aged 25 to 40 in good health and CMV-seronegative.

The count of this clone is one. This rearrangement joins TRBV27 to TRBJ2-2; 9 bases are shared with TRBD2. Trimming removed 4 bases from V and 8 bases from J; junction bases left unmatched: 5. The germline gives CDR1 MNHEY, CDR2 SMNVEV (reference sequence). The CDR3 totals 14 residues. The CDR3 coding sequence is TGTGCCAGCAGTTCCAGGCTAGCGGGGGGGGAGCTGTTTTTT. This translates into CASSSRLAGGELFF.

This clone was seen only once. CDR3 in amino acids: CASSAPSGSVNEQFF. CDR3 bases: TGTGCCAGCAGTGCCCCTAGCGGGAGTGTAAATGAGCAGTTCTTC. The J gene is TRBJ2-1, the V gene TRBV9, with TRBD2 matching 10 bases. J gave up 7 bases and V 5 bases, and 9 bases lay outside the gene matches. Germline V gene data show CDR1 as SGDLS and CDR2 as YYNGEE. The CDR3 has 15 residues.

This clone is medium-sized (0.01 to 0.1%) within its sample. V gene TRBV2 combines with J gene TRBJ2-7; 7 positions match TRBD1. Germline CDR1 reads SNHLY; CDR2 reads FYNNEI. The CDR3 loop spans 12 amino acids. V shed 5 bases and J 6 bases; nucleotides not matched to a gene: 4. As DNA, the CDR3 is TGTGCCAGCAGTTATACAGGGGTCGAGCAGTACTTC. Protein sequence: CASSYTGVEQYF.

The DNA for the CDR3 is TGTGCCAGCAGTGAACAGGGGGGTTCGTTTCAGCCCCAGCATTTT. Residues: CASSEQGGSFQPQHF. This chain joins TRBV6-1 and TRBJ1-5; TRBD1 aligns across 7 bases. This CDR3 spans 15 amino acids. Germline values: CDR1 MNHNS, CDR2 SASEGT. J was trimmed by 6 bases and V by 2 bases; bases with no gene match: 7.

This chain connects TRBV10-2 to TRBJ2-1; 14 bases fit TRBD2. Per germline, CDR1 WSHSY and CDR2 SAAADI. The V segment lost 4 bases and the J segment 9 bases; nucleotides outside the gene matches: 8. CDR3 length: 16 residues. CDR3: CASSVPGTSGGGEQFF. In nucleotides, the CDR3 is TGCGCCAGCAGTGTCCCCGGGACTAGCGGGGGTGGTGAGCAGTTCTTC.

The chain employs TRBV21-1 and TRBJ1-1; TRBD1 is taken as the D call from the table, unchecked against the DNA. TRBV21-1 is a recognized pseudogene. This CDR3 comprises 13 residues. CDR3 residues: CASSKGPNTEAFF. CDR3 coding DNA: TGTGCCAGCAGCAAAGGGCCGAACACTGAAGCTTTCTTT.

CDR3 region: CASSLLGGDSPLHF. CDR3 coding DNA: TGTGCCAGCAGCTTATTGGGAGGAGATTCACCCCTCCACTTT. The gene calls are TRBV7-8 and TRBJ1-6; no clear D gene. This CDR3 has 14 amino acids. Germline values: CDR1 SGHVS, CDR2 FQNEAQ. Trimming left V 2 bases short and J 8 bases short, with 10 bases between.

The rearrangement uses TRBV6-5 and TRBJ2-7, with D possibly being TRBD2 (5 bases). Germline V gene lookup returns CDR1 MNHEY and CDR2 SVGAGI. Between the trimmed V and J ends, which lost 5 bases and 0 bases, there was a span of 8 bases. The CDR3 contains 13 residues. The CDR3 protein is CASSTGNSYEQYF. In nucleotides, the CDR3 is TGTGCCAGCAGTACGGGGAACTCCTACGAGCAGTACTTC.